The 28 T cell receptor beta chains below were found in one sample sequenced in a study of T cell responses to AZD1222 COVID-19 vaccine. Clones were sequenced by immunoSEQ multiplex PCR, and TCRdb holds only the in-frame ones, with some missing. The data show more than 110,000 clones, roughly 92% seen once. The sequenced sample was peripheral blood, obtained on day 0 of AZD1222 vaccination. The source is an adult in good health.

As to this clone: The identical CDR3 is also encoded by other nucleotide sequences in the sample. The rearrangement joins TRBV6-1 to TRBJ2-3, with 12 bases fitting TRBD2. The CDR3 is 15 amino acids. In germline, CDR1 is MNHNS, CDR2 SASEGT. J lost 4 bases, V lost 2 bases, and 1 base had no gene match. In nucleotides, the CDR3 is TGTGCCAGCAGTGAACTAGCGGGGGGGCCAGATACGCAGTATTTT. Amino acids: CASSELAGGPDTQYF.

The chain combines TRBV4-2 with TRBJ1-2, with 9 nucleotides matching TRBD1. J gave up 1 base and V 1 base, and 1 base lay outside the gene matches. Germline loops: CDR1 LGHNA, CDR2 YNFKEQ. CDR3 length equals 15 residues. CDR3 coding DNA: TGTGCCAGCAGCCAAGGACAGGGGGTTAACTATGGCTACACCTTC. Protein product: CASSQGQGVNYGYTF.

This chain joins TRBV28 and TRBJ2-1, with 11 bases aligning to TRBD1. The trim removed 2 bases at V and 4 bases at J, leaving 7 bases unmatched. The germline CDR1 and CDR2 sequences are MDHEN and SYDVKM. The CDR3 is made up of 17 amino acids. This chain's CDR3 is CASSLGWTGGMYNEQFF. The DNA for the CDR3 is TGTGCCAGCAGTTTAGGTTGGACAGGGGGCATGTACAATGAGCAGTTCTTC. The variable domain in full, with the rest retrieved from reference TRBV28 and TRBJ2-1, is DVKVTQSSRYLVKRTGEKVFLECVQDMDHENMFWYRQDPGLGLRLIYFSYDVKMKEKGDIPEGYSVSREKKERFSLILESASTNQTSMYLCASSLGWTGGMYNEQFFGPGTRLTVL.

The CDR3 sequence is CASKAPDLAGTNTGELFF. Here the CDR3 DNA reads TGCGCCAGCAAAGCTCCCGACTTGGCTGGTACGAACACCGGGGAGCTGTTTTTT. This chain links TRBV5-1 with TRBJ2-2; D gene uncertain. The germline V and J ends were trimmed by 6 bases and 0 bases, with 21 bases remaining between them. The V gene's germline CDR1 is SGHRS and CDR2 YFSETQ. The CDR3 totals 18 residues. The full variable domain, in which reference TRBV5-1 and TRBJ2-2 provide the parts outside the CDR3, is KAGVTQTPRYLIKTRGQQVTLSCSPISGHRSVSWYQQTPGQGLQFLFEYFSETQRNKGNFPGRFSGRQFSNSRSEMNVSTLELGDSALYLCASKAPDLAGTNTGELFFGEGSRLTVL.

The genes are TRBV7-2 and TRBJ2-3; the D is unclear. The CDR3 contains 13 residues. With 2 bases removed from V and 1 base from J, the gap between germline ends came to 4 bases. From germline, CDR1 is SGHTA and CDR2 FQGNSA. The CDR3 region is CASSLPRTDTQYF. The CDR3 nucleotides read TGTGCCAGCAGCTTACCCCGCACAGATACGCAGTATTTT.

V is TRBV12-5 and J is TRBJ1-2; 9 bases align to TRBD1. CDR3 size: 14 residues. V shed 5 bases, J shed 8 bases, and the junction held 9 bases outside the gene matches. From germline, CDR1 is LGHNT and CDR2 FRNRAP. The CDR3 here is CASGLGQGLSGYTF. The CDR3 DNA sequence: TGTGCTAGTGGTCTCGGACAGGGGTTGTCAGGCTACACCTTC.

The chain links TRBV28 to TRBJ1-1; D unresolved. The V end lost 5 bases, the J end lost 0 bases, and 4 bases lay between the germline ends. The germline V gene encodes CDR1 MDHEN and CDR2 SYDVKM. The CDR3 sequence is 12 residues long. The CDR3 loop is CASSTMNTEAFF. CDR3 coding DNA: TGTGCCAGCAGTACAATGAACACTGAAGCTTTCTTT.

This clone was recorded only once. The genes are TRBV18 and TRBJ1-2; 11 nucleotides match TRBD1. This CDR3 contains 16 residues. The trim removed 3 bases at V and 4 bases at J, leaving 7 bases unmatched. CDR1 is KGHSH and CDR2 is LQKENI in the germline V gene. CDR3: CASSPPDRGRVYGYTF. The CDR3 bases are TGTGCCAGCTCACCCCCGGACAGGGGGCGCGTCTATGGCTACACCTTC.

This rearrangement joins TRBV5-1 to TRBJ2-7; TRBD2 matches 11 bases. V lost 4 bases to trimming and J lost 0 bases; unmatched junction nucleotides: 15. The germline gives CDR1 SGHRS, CDR2 YFSETQ. CDR3 length: 19 residues. CDR3 residues: CASSLLGRTGTSGSYEQYF. CDR3 nucleotide sequence: TGCGCCAGCAGCCTCCTCGGTCGGACCGGGACTAGCGGCTCCTACGAGCAGTACTTC.

The chain employs TRBV27 and TRBJ2-7; D is undetermined. Germline V gene lookup returns CDR1 MNHEY and CDR2 SMNVEV (reference sequence). The CDR3 spans 12 residues. V gave up 5 bases and J gave up 4 bases, with 9 bases separating them. Here the CDR3 reads CASSANRYEQYF. CDR3 nucleotides: TGTGCCAGCAGTGCCAACAGATACGAGCAGTACTTC.

V usage is TRBV5-6 and J usage is TRBJ2-5; 11 bases align to TRBD2. CDR3 length equals 16 residues. Trimming at V came to 4 bases and at J to 2 bases, leaving 7 bases not matched to a gene. Germline assignment: CDR1 SGHDT and CDR2 YYEEEE. As DNA, the CDR3 is TGTGCCAGCAGCGCCGGGACTAGCGGACCACAAGAGACCCAGTACTTC. This encodes CASSAGTSGPQETQYF.

J is TRBJ2-1 and V is TRBV10-3, with unresolved D. This CDR3 is 13 amino acids long. V was shortened by 10 bases and J by 4 bases, with 14 bases between the two germline ends. From germline, CDR1 is ENHRY and CDR2 SYGVKD. In DNA form, the CDR3 reads TGTGCCACCCCATTTGCCTCATACAATGAGCAGTTCTTC. Protein product: CATPFASYNEQFF.

The chain links TRBV14 to TRBJ2-7; either TRBD1 or TRBD2 may supply D (6 bases each). CDR1 is SGHDN and CDR2 is FVKESK in the germline V gene. The CDR3 has 14 residues. V lost 4 bases and J 5 bases, leaving 15 bases between the germline ends. CDR3 protein: CASSLLGGIDEQYF. CDR3 nucleotide sequence: TGTGCCAGCAGCCTCTTAGGGGGGATCGACGAGCAGTACTTC.

This sequence joins TRBV29-1 and TRBJ1-1, with D possibly being TRBD1 (5 bases). Trimming took 7 bases from V and 0 from J, leaving 12 bases between them. Germline values: CDR1 SQVTM, CDR2 ANQGSEA. The CDR3 is 13 residues long. The CDR3 is CSARSQVNTEAFF. As DNA, the CDR3 is TGCAGCGCCCGATCACAGGTGAACACTGAAGCTTTCTTT.

The V gene is TRBV11-1, the J gene TRBJ2-1; D may be TRBD2 (5 bases). Trimming shortened V by 5 bases and J by 7 bases, and 18 bases separated the two germline ends. The V gene's germline CDR1 is SGHAT and CDR2 FQDESV (reference sequence). The CDR3 extends over 15 amino acids. The CDR3 sequence is CASSPRFGGRNEQFF. The DNA for the CDR3 is TGTGCCAGCAGCCCCCGATTCGGAGGCAGGAATGAGCAGTTCTTC.

For this clone: Other nucleotide sequences from this sample produce the same CDR3. J is TRBJ2-1 and V is TRBV7-2, with TRBD1 matching 11 bases. The CDR3 extends over 14 amino acids. CDR1 and CDR2 from the germline V gene are SGHTA and FQGNSA. The V gene end was trimmed by 5 bases and the J gene end by 4 bases; junction bases not matched to a gene: 1. For the CDR3, the DNA is TGTGCCAGCAGCCGGGACAGGGGGTACAATGAGCAGTTCTTC. Its translation is CASSRDRGYNEQFF.

The chain joins TRBV5-4 to TRBJ1-2; TRBD1 matches at 7 bases. Trimming at V came to 6 bases and at J to 4 bases, leaving 9 bases not matched to a gene. Germline V CDR1 and CDR2: SGHNT, YYREEE (reference sequence). There are 14 residues in the CDR3. The CDR3 loop is CASTDRQGGYGYTF. In DNA form, the CDR3 reads TGTGCCAGCACCGACAGACAGGGTGGCTATGGCTACACCTTC.

This chain uses TRBV19 with TRBJ1-1, with a possible D match to TRBD1 (6 bases). The CDR3 extends over 13 amino acids. Germline CDR1 is LNHDA and CDR2 is SQIVND (reference sequence). V shed 5 bases and J shed 7 bases, with 14 bases lying between them. DNA for the CDR3: TGTGCCAGTAGTTACCGGGGGCGCCTTGAAGCTTTCTTT. Its translation: CASSYRGRLEAFF.

This chain connects TRBV27 to TRBJ2-5, with no clear D. V lost 3 bases and J lost 5, with 16 bases in between. The CDR3 covers 15 residues. Germline V gives CDR1 MNHEY, CDR2 SMNVEV (reference sequence). As DNA, the CDR3 is TGTGCCAGCAGTTTTTCCGCGACTTCTCTGGAGACCCAGTACTTC. Translated, it gives CASSFSATSLETQYF.

The rearrangement uses TRBV3-1 (or the pseudogene TRBV3-2) and TRBJ2-7; tentatively, D is TRBD2 (6 bases). Germline V gene lookup returns CDR1 LGHDT and CDR2 YNNKEL (reference sequence). Trimming stripped 3 bases from V and 2 bases from J, with 11 bases between. The length of the CDR3 is 14 residues. The CDR3 DNA sequence: TGTGCCAGCAGCCATCAGGGCGGGGCCTACGAGCAGTACTTC. It specifies CASSHQGGAYEQYF.

The CDR3 region has the DNA TGTGCCAGCAGCCCCGGGACTAGCGGGAGGACCTTACATACGCAGTATTTT. Translated, it gives CASSPGTSGRTLHTQYF. The chain employs TRBV7-2 and TRBJ2-3, with 15 bases matching TRBD2. The ends lost 5 bases at V and 7 bases at J; junction bases unmatched: 10. Germline CDR1 reads SGHTA; CDR2 reads FQGNSA. The CDR3 has 17 residues.

V and J are TRBV7-6 and TRBJ1-2; 11 nucleotides match TRBD1. V was pared by 3 bases and J by 7 bases, with 10 bases of the junction left unmatched. Germline CDR1 reads SGHVS; CDR2 reads FNYEAQ. The CDR3 covers 16 residues. The CDR3 bases are TGTGCCAGCAGCTTGCAGGGCGGACAGGGGGCGATTGGCTACACCTTC. It yields the protein CASSLQGGQGAIGYTF.

The chain has TRBV7-9 and TRBJ2-3, with 7 nucleotides matching TRBD1. This CDR3 region has 17 residues. V was pared by 5 bases and J by 3 bases, with 14 bases of the junction left unmatched. From germline, CDR1 is SEHNR and CDR2 FQNEAQ (reference sequence). CDR3 DNA: TGTGCCAGCAGCACCATTTACGGATACAGGGGTACAGATACGCAGTATTTT. This sequence encodes CASSTIYGYRGTDTQYF.

CDR3 in DNA: TGTGCCACCAGTCTCGAGGTAGGGAACACTGAAGCTTTCTTT. Translated: CATSLEVGNTEAFF. The chain combines TRBV15 with TRBJ1-1; the D is unclear. V dropped 6 bases and J dropped 1 base, with 12 bases sitting between them. This CDR3 spans 14 amino acids. Germline-derived CDR1 and CDR2 are LNHNV and YYDKDF (reference sequence).

V gene TRBV4-2 combines with J gene TRBJ2-3; TRBD2 matches at 12 bases. Germline CDR1 reads LGHNA; CDR2 reads YNFKEQ. The CDR3 is 17 amino acids. With 3 bases clipped from V and 6 bases from J, the junction kept 10 bases outside the gene matches. The DNA for the CDR3 is TGTGCCAGCAGCCACGGACTAGCGGGGAAGTCGAGGGATACGCAGTATTTT. Its protein product is CASSHGLAGKSRDTQYF.

This clone was seen only a few times. The chain has TRBV10-3 and TRBJ2-1; D remains unclear. Germline V gene lookup returns CDR1 ENHRY and CDR2 SYGVKD. Trimming took 1 base from V and 6 from J, leaving 13 bases between them. The length of the CDR3 is 15 residues. The CDR3 nucleotides are TGTGCCATCAGTGAGTGGCAGCGATCTCTCAATGAGCAGTTCTTC. Amino acid sequence: CAISEWQRSLNEQFF.

This sequence joins TRBV28 and TRBJ1-1, with 7 bases lining up with TRBD1. CDR1 is MDHEN, CDR2 SYDVKM, per germline. The CDR3 runs 11 residues. CDR3 in amino acids: CVGGTASEAFF. CDR3 in DNA: TGTGTCGGAGGGACAGCCTCTGAAGCTTTCTTT.

V usage is TRBV19 and J usage is TRBJ1-1, with D possibly matching TRBD1 (5 bases). The CDR3 length is 13 residues. The germline V gene has CDR1 LNHDA and CDR2 SQIVND (reference sequence). The V end lost 5 bases, the J end lost 1 base, and 8 bases lay between the germline ends. CDR3 bases: TGTGCCAGTAGTCTGGGGCAGAACACTGAAGCTTTCTTT. Translating it yields CASSLGQNTEAFF.